These 2 T cell receptor beta chains came from one sample sequenced in a study of Graves' ophthalmopathy and Graves' hyperthyroidism. The TCR beta CDR3 regions underwent amplification from RNA transcripts. Investigators did first-round RT-PCR with HTBI primers, then second-round multiplex PCR. Using its own MiXCR run on the multiplex PCR reads, TCRdb lists one record per CDR3 protein. The sample consists of 560,000 or so distinct CDR3 sequences, under 45% of them appearing once. Sequenced input: peripheral blood or thyroid tissue (not recorded which). The receptors come from an adult man with Graves' hyperthyroidism.

This clonotype was picked up many times. One end of the junction fails to match germline, which may point to a read error. The chain combines TRBV29-1 with TRBJ1-1, with 7 positions matching TRBD1. The CDR3 loop spans 8 amino acids. Germline CDR1 SQVTM, CDR2 ANQGSEA. CDR3 in DNA: TGCAGCGTTGACGGGACAGAGTTT. This translates into CSVDGTEF.

A note on this clonotype: One end of the junction is discordant with germline, which a read error may explain. CDR3 residues: CTSTFGTAETQYF. The CDR3 DNA reads TGTACCAGCACCTTCGGGACAGCAGAGACCCAGTACTTC. The gene calls are TRBV11-3 and TRBJ2-5; the match to TRBD1 covers 7 bases. The CDR3 loop spans 13 amino acids. Germline values: CDR1 SGHNT, CDR2 YENEEA.